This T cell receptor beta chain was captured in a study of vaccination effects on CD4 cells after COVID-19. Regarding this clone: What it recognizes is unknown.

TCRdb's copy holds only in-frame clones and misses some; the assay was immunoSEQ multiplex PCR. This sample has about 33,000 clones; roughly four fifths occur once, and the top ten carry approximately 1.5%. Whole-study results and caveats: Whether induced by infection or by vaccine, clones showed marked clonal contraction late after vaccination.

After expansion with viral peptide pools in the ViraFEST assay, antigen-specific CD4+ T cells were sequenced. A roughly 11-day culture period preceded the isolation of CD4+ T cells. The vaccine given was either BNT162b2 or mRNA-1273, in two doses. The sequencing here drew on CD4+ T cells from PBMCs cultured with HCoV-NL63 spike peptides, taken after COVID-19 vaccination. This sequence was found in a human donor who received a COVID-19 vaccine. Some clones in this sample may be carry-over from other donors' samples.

CDR3 loop: CASSLGRGDYNEQFF. The CDR3 nucleotides are TGTGCCAGCAGCTTAGGGCGGGGGGACTACAATGAGCAGTTCTTC. The chain is built from TRBV7-3 and TRBJ2-1; 8 bases align to TRBD2. The ends lost 2 bases at V and 3 bases at J; junction bases unmatched: 3. The CDR3 is 15 residues long. In germline, CDR1 is SGHTA, CDR2 FQGTGA.